This T cell receptor beta chain was sequenced for a study of CD8+ T cells in alopecia areata. Treatment given: oral pan-JAK inhibitor, 5-10 mg twice daily. Study results and caveats: With patients, TCR sharing proved less clear than in mice, a difference possibly related to HLA. Persistence in scalp and blood during tofacitinib was observed for many expanded lesional clones.

The V gene end was trimmed by 3 bases and the J gene end by 4 bases; junction bases not matched to a gene: 6. Germline V CDR1 and CDR2: SGHNT, YYREEE (reference sequence). The CDR3 is 15 amino acids. Sequencing relied on a cDNA template that was reverse transcribed from extracted RNA. Libraries were prepared by immunoSEQ multiplex PCR; TCRdb keeps only in-frame clonotypes and omits some of them. In the table there are around 290,000 clones, 58% of which are singletons. Details on this clone: Its antigen is not known.

The clonotype comes from a human donor with alopecia areata. V is TRBV5-4 and J is TRBJ2-1; 8 bases agree with TRBD1. The sequenced sample was CD4+ T cells sorted from blood, obtained at week 24, from a patient treated with tofacitinib. CDR3 protein: CASSSLGQDYNEQFF. CDR3 in DNA: TGTGCCAGCAGCTCGTTGGGACAGGATTACAATGAGCAGTTCTTC.